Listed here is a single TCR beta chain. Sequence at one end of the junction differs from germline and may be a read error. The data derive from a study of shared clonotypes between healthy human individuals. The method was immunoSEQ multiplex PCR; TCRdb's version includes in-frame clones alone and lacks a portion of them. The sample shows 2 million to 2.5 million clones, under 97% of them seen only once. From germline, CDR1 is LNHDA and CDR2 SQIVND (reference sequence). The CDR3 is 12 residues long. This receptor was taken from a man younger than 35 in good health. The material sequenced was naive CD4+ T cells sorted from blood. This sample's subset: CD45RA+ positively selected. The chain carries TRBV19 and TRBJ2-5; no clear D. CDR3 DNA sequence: TGTGCCAGCAGTACCGGTAAAGAGACCCAGTACTTC. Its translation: CASSTGKETQYF.